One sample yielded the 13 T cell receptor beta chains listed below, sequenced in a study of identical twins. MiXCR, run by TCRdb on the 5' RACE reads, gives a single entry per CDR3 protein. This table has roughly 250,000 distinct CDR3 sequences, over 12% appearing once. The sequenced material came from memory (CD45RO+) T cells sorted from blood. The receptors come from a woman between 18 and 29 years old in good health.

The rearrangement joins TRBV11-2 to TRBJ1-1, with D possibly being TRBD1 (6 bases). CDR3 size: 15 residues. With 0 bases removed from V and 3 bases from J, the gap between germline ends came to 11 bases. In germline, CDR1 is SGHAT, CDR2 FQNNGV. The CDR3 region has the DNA TGTGCCAGCAGCTTAGACCCAGGGGACTACACTGAAGCTTTCTTT. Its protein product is CASSLDPGDYTEAFF. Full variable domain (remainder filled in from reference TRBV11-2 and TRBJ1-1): EAGVAQSPRYKIIEKRQSVAFWCNPISGHATLYWYQQILGQGPKLLIQFQNNGVVDDSQLPKDRFSAERLKGVDSTLKIQPAKLEDSAVYLCASSLDPGDYTEAFFGQGTRLTVV.

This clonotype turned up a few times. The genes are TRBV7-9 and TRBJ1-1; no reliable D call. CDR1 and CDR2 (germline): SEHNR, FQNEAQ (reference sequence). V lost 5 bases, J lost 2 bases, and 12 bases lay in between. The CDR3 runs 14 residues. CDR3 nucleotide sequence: TGTGCCAGCAGCGCCGACGGATTTAACACTGAAGCTTTCTTT. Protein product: CASSADGFNTEAFF. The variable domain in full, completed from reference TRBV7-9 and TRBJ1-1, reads DTGVSQNPRHKITKRGQNVTFRCDPISEHNRLYWYRQTLGQGPEFLTYFQNEAQLEKSRLLSDRFSAERPKGSFSTLEIQRTEQGDSAMYLCASSADGFNTEAFFGQGTRLTVV.

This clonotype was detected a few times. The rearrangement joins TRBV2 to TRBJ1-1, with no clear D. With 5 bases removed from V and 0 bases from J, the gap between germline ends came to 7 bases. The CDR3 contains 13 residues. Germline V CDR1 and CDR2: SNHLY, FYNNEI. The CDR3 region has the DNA TGTGCCAGCAGTCCGTCACTGAACACTGAAGCTTTCTTT. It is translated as CASSPSLNTEAFF.

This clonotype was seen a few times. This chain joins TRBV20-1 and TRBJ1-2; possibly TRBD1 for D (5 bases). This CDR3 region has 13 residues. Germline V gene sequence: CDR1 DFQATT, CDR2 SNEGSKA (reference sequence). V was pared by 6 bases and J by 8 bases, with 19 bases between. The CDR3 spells CSARVAQGSGYTF. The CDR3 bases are TGCAGTGCCAGGGTGGCCCAGGGATCGGGCTACACCTTC.

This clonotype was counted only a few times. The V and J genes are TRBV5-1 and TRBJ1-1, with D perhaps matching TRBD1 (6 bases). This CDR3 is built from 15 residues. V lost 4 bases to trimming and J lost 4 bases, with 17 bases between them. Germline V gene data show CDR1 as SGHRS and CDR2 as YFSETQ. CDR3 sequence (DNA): TGCGCCAGCAGCGATCAGGGGTGGGGGGGCACTGAAGCTTTCTTT. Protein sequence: CASSDQGWGGTEAFF.

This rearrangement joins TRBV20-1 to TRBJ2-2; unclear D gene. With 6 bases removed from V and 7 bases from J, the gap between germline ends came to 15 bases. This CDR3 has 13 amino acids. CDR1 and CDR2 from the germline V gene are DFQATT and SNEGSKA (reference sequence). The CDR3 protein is CSAPGQQDGELFF. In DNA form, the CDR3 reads TGCAGTGCCCCGGGTCAGCAAGACGGGGAGCTGTTTTTT.

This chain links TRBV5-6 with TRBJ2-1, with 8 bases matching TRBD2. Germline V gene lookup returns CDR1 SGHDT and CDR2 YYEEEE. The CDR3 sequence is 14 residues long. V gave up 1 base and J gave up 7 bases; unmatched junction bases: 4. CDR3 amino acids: CASSLRGGGNEQFF. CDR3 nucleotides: TGTGCCAGCAGCTTGCGGGGGGGCGGAAATGAGCAGTTCTTC.

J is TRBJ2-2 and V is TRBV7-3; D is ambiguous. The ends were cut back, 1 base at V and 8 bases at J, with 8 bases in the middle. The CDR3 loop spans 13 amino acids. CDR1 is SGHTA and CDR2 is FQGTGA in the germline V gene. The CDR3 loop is CASSLKDRGELFF. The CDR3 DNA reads TGTGCCAGCAGCTTAAAGGATCGGGGGGAGCTGTTTTTT.

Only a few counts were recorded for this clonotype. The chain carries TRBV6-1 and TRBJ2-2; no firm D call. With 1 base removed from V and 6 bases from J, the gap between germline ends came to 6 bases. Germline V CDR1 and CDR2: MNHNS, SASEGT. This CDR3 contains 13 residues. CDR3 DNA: TGTGCCAGCAGTGAAGATCGGGCCGGGGAGCTGTTTTTT. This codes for CASSEDRAGELFF.

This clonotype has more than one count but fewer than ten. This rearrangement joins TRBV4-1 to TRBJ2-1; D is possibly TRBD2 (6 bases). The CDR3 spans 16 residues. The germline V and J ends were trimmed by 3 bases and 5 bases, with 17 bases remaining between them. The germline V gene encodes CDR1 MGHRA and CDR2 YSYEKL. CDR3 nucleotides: TGCGCCAGCAGCCAGACCAGTGGGGGGACCGACAATGAGCAGTTCTTC. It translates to CASSQTSGGTDNEQFF.

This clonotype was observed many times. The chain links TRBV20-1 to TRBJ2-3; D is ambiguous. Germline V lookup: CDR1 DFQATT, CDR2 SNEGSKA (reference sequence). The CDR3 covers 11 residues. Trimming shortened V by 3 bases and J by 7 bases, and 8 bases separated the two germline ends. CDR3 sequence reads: CSASVGYTQYF. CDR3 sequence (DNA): TGCAGTGCTAGCGTGGGTTATACGCAGTATTTT.

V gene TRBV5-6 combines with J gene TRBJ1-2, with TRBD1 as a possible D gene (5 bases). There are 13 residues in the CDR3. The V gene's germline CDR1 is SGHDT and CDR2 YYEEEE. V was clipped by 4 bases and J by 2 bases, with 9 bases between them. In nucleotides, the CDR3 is TGTGCCAGCAGCCCGGGACGGAACTATGGCTACACCTTC. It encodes CASSPGRNYGYTF.

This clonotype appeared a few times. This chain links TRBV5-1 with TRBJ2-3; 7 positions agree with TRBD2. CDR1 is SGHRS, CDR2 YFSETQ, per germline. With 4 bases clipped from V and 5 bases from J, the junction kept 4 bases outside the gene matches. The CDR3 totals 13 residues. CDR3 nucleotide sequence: TGCGCCAGCAGCATGGGGGGGGGAGATACGCAGTATTTT. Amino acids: CASSMGGGDTQYF.